This T cell receptor beta chain was sequenced in a study of CD8+ T cells in alopecia areata. cDNA serving as the sequencing template came from extracted, reverse transcribed RNA. The protocol was immunoSEQ multiplex PCR, while the TCRdb copy is restricted to in-frame clones and leaves out a portion. The table records roughly 7,500 clones, 69% of them present only once. Individuals with alopecia areata gave both lesional scalp punch biopsies and peripheral blood for collection. V was pared by 4 bases and J by 5 bases, with 14 bases between. The germline V gene has CDR1 SQVTM and CDR2 ANQGSEA. This CDR3 spans 13 amino acids.

J is TRBJ2-5 and V is TRBV29-1; D is uncertain. Sequences were derived from skin, sampled at week 0. The TCR originated in a human donor with alopecia areata. The CDR3 spells CSVGVGQSETQYF. The CDR3 DNA sequence: TGCAGCGTTGGGGTCGGGCAGTCGGAGACCCAGTACTTC.